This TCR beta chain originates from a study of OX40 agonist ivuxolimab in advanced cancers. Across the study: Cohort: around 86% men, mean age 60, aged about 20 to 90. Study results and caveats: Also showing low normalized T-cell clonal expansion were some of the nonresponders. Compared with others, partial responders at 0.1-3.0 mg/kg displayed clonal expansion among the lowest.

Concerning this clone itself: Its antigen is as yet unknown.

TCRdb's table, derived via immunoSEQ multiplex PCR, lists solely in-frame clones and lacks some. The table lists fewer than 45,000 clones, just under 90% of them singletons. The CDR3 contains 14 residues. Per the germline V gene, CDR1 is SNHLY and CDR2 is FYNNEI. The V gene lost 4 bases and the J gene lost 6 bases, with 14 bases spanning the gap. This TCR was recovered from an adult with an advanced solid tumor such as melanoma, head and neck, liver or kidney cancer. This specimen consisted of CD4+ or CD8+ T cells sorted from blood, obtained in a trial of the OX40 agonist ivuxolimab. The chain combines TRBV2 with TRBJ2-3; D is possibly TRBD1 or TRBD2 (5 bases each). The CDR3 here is CASSGRDGPDTQYF. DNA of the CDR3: TGTGCCAGCAGTGGCCGGGACGGCCCCGATACGCAGTATTTT.